The source of this TCR beta chain is a study of T cell changes during pregnancy in multiple sclerosis. Trimming left V 1 base short and J 5 bases short, with 9 bases between. The CDR3 covers 13 residues. Per germline, CDR1 MGHDK and CDR2 SYGVNS. This table comes from immunoSEQ multiplex PCR, and its TCRdb copy is limited to in-frame clones, with some not included. There are about 62,000 clones in the sample; about nine tenths occur only once, and roughly 2.5% lies in the top ten. This receptor was taken from a female donor in good health, enrolled as a control in a pregnancy study. The chain links TRBV25-1 to TRBJ2-7; D unresolved. Sample: peripheral blood, taken in the second trimester of pregnancy. CDR3 nucleotides: TGTGCCAGCAGTGAATCGAACGGAGACGAGCAGTACTTC. Amino acid sequence: CASSESNGDEQYF.